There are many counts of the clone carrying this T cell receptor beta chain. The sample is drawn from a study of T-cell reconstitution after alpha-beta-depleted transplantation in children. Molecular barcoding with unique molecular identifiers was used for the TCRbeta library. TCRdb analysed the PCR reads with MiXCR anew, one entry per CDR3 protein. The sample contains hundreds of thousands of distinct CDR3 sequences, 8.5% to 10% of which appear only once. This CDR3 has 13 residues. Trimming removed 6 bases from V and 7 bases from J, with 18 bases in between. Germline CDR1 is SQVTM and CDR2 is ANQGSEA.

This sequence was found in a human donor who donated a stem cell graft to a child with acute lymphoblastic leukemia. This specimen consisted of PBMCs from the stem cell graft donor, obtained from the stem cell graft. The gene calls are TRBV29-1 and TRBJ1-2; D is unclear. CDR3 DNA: TGCAGCGTCGCCGGGAATCGGGCCCGTGGCTACACCTTC. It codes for CSVAGNRARGYTF.